Below are 15 T cell receptor beta chains sequenced from a single sample in a study of blood T cell repertoires in COVID-19. Data came from immunoSEQ multiplex PCR; TCRdb stores just in-frame clones and leaves some out. The sample has about 38,000 clones, approximately 87% seen once. Sequencing used peripheral blood. The receptors come from a man between 50 and 59 years old with active or convalescent COVID-19.

This chain joins TRBV5-4 and TRBJ1-3; 7 bases agree with TRBD1. The CDR3 has 16 amino acids. J lost 4 bases, V lost 3 bases, and 10 bases had no gene match. CDR1 is SGHNT and CDR2 is YYREEE in the germline V gene (reference sequence). CDR3 nucleotides: TGTGCCAGCAGCTCATCAGGGGGGTCACGAGGAAACACCATATATTTT. Translation gives CASSSSGGSRGNTIYF.

Only one count was recorded for this clone. V and J are TRBV21-1 and TRBJ1-2; the table's D gene call, TRBD1, was not cross checked with the DNA. TRBV21-1 corresponds to a pseudogene. The CDR3 consists of 12 residues. CDR3 nucleotides: TGTGCCAGCAGCCATCCAGGTAATGGCTACACCTTC. Its protein product is CASSHPGNGYTF.

This chain connects TRBV27 to TRBJ1-2, with 8 nucleotides matching TRBD1. Per the germline V gene, CDR1 is MNHEY and CDR2 is SMNVEV (reference sequence). V lost 2 bases to trimming and J lost 8 bases; unmatched junction nucleotides: 7. The CDR3 covers 14 residues. For the CDR3, the DNA is TGTGCCAGCAGTTTAAACAGGGGGGAGGAAGGCTACACCTTC. It specifies CASSLNRGEEGYTF.

The chain uses TRBV28 and TRBJ2-7; maybe TRBD2 (6 bases). Deletions cut 5 bases from V and 0 bases from J, with 11 bases between. Germline V gene lookup returns CDR1 MDHEN and CDR2 SYDVKM. The CDR3 covers 14 residues. CDR3 in DNA: TGTGCCAGCAGTGCCAGACTAGACTCCTACGAGCAGTACTTC. The encoded protein is CASSARLDSYEQYF.

The chain carries TRBV9 and TRBJ1-6; 7 bases line up with TRBD1. V dropped 3 bases and J dropped 3; count of bases not matched to a gene: 6. Germline CDR1 is SGDLS and CDR2 is YYNGEE. This CDR3 spans 16 amino acids. CDR3 DNA: TGTGCCAGCAGCGAAAAGACAGGGCTCTATAATTCACCCCTCCACTTT. This codes for CASSEKTGLYNSPLHF.

The chain recombines TRBV30 with TRBJ2-2, with D perhaps matching TRBD1 (5 bases). Germline values: CDR1 GTSNPN, CDR2 SVGIG (reference sequence). Between the trimmed V and J ends, which lost 8 bases and 3 bases, there was a span of 13 bases. The CDR3 is 13 residues long. CDR3 loop: CAHLGAYTGELFF. In DNA form, the CDR3 reads TGTGCCCACCTAGGGGCGTACACCGGGGAGCTGTTTTTT.

This chain links TRBV19 with TRBJ2-3, with TRBD2 identical over 13 bases. The germline V gene encodes CDR1 LNHDA and CDR2 SQIVND (reference sequence). The CDR3 has 19 residues. The V segment lost 1 base and the J segment 1 base; nucleotides outside the gene matches: 8. The CDR3 nucleotides read TGTGCCAGTAGTATAGGGACCCGGGGACTAGCGGGACGCACAGATACGCAGTATTTT. Its translation is CASSIGTRGLAGRTDTQYF.

V gene TRBV2 combines with J gene TRBJ2-1; 8 bases line up with TRBD1. This CDR3 is 15 amino acids long. V dropped 6 bases and J dropped 0; count of bases not matched to a gene: 4. Germline CDR1 and CDR2: SNHLY and FYNNEI. CDR3 bases: TGTGCCAGCAGGGGACAGGCCAGCTCCTACAATGAGCAGTTCTTC. Translating gives CASRGQASSYNEQFF.

The chain uses TRBV9 and TRBJ2-1; no firm D call. The V and J ends lost 1 base and 5 bases respectively, with 7 bases between them. This CDR3 is 13 amino acids long. Germline V gene lookup returns CDR1 SGDLS and CDR2 YYNGEE. For the CDR3, the DNA is TGTGCCAGCAGCGTATATGAGCACAATGAGCAGTTCTTC. Translation gives CASSVYEHNEQFF.

V is TRBV7-8 and J is TRBJ2-7; 9 bases map to TRBD1. Germline CDR1 is SGHVS and CDR2 is FQNEAQ. The CDR3 runs to 17 residues. V was pared by 1 base and J by 5 bases, with 12 bases of the junction left unmatched. DNA of the CDR3: TGTGCCAGCAGCTTAGTTGGCCGTGCGGGACAGGGCCACGAGCAGTACTTC. Translated, it gives CASSLVGRAGQGHEQYF.

The chain joins TRBV5-1 to TRBJ2-1; 11 nucleotides match TRBD2. The CDR3 runs to 17 residues. The V segment lost 0 bases and the J segment 4 bases; nucleotides outside the gene matches: 6. Per the germline V gene, CDR1 is SGHRS and CDR2 is YFSETQ. The CDR3 loop reads CASSLETSGSVYNEQFF. The CDR3 region has the DNA TGCGCCAGCAGCTTGGAAACTAGCGGGAGTGTATACAATGAGCAGTTCTTC.

The chain combines TRBV19 with TRBJ2-6; TRBD1 matches at 9 bases. CDR1 is LNHDA and CDR2 is SQIVND in the germline V gene (reference sequence). The J segment lost 0 bases and the V segment lost 6 bases, leaving 6 bases of the junction unmatched. The CDR3 extends over 17 amino acids. The CDR3 protein is CASSFTGGPSGANVLTF. The CDR3 nucleotides read TGTGCCAGTAGCTTCACAGGGGGCCCCTCTGGGGCCAACGTCCTGACTTTC.

V usage is TRBV7-9 and J usage is TRBJ2-1; no firm D call. V lost 5 bases to trimming and J lost 1 base, with 3 bases between them. Germline loops: CDR1 SEHNR, CDR2 FQNEAQ (reference sequence). CDR3 length: 12 amino acids. The CDR3 loop reads CASSPSYNEQFF. As DNA, the CDR3 is TGTGCCAGCAGCCCGTCCTACAATGAGCAGTTCTTC.

The rearrangement joins TRBV27 to TRBJ1-2, with TRBD1 as a possible D gene (6 bases). CDR1 and CDR2 (germline): MNHEY, SMNVEV (reference sequence). The V end lost 6 bases, the J end lost 2 bases, and 7 bases lay between the germline ends. The length of the CDR3 is 12 residues. The CDR3 is CASRGQNYGYTF. The DNA for the CDR3 is TGTGCCAGCAGAGGACAGAACTATGGCTACACCTTC.

The J gene is TRBJ2-7, the V gene TRBV7-9, with 8 bases fitting TRBD2. After removal of 8 bases from V and 4 bases from J, the junction contained 7 bases not matched to a gene. The germline CDR1 and CDR2 sequences are SEHNR and FQNEAQ (reference sequence). The CDR3 length is 13 residues. CDR3 sequence (DNA): TGTGCCAGCCACCATTCTAGCGGGTACGAGCAGTACTTC. Translating it yields CASHHSSGYEQYF.